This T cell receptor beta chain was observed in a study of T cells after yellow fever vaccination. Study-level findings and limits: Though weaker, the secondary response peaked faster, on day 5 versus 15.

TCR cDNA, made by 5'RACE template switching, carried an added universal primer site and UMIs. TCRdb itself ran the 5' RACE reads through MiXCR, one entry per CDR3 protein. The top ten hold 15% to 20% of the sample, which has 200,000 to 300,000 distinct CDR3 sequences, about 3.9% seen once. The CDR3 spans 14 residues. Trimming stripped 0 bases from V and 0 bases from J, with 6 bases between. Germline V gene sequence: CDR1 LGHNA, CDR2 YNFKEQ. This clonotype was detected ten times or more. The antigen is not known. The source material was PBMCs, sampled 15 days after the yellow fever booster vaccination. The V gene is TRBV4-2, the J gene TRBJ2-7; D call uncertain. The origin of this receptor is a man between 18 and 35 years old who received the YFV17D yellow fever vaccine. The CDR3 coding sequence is TGTGCCAGCAGCCAAGAGCCCGTCTCCTACGAGCAGTACTTC. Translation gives CASSQEPVSYEQYF.